This T cell receptor beta chain came from a study of blood T cell repertoires in COVID-19. Original processing methods: Scientists estimated how many nucleated cells there were by amplifying reference gene primers. The repertoire was sequenced with immunoSEQ multiplex PCR; TCRdb's copy has only in-frame clones and lacks some. The V and J calls and the clone size are those of that table, but D and trimming were determined from the DNA. The table shows around 450,000 clones, with 70% to 90% occurring only once. Germline CDR1 and CDR2: MNHEY and SMNVEV (reference sequence). The length of the CDR3 is 16 residues. V lost 5 bases and J 1 base, leaving 18 bases between the germline ends.

The sample consisted of PBMCs or T cells enriched from blood (not recorded which). The TCR was taken from a woman between 18 and 29 years old with acute COVID-19. The chain couples TRBV27 to TRBJ2-7, with D perhaps TRBD1 (6 bases). The CDR3 loop is CASSPGVPGLSYEQYF. Here the CDR3 DNA reads TGTGCCAGCAGTCCAGGGGTACCGGGCCTATCCTACGAGCAGTACTTC.